These 10 T cell receptor beta chains share one sample of origin, sequenced in a study of OX40 agonist ivuxolimab in advanced cancers. Repertoires were generated with immunoSEQ multiplex PCR, while TCRdb's copy carries only in-frame clones and drops some. The sample carries tens of thousands of clones, about 85% recorded once. The source was CD4+ or CD8+ T cells sorted from blood, collected in a trial of the OX40 agonist ivuxolimab. The receptors derive from an adult with an advanced solid tumor such as melanoma, head and neck, liver or kidney cancer.

The chain couples TRBV6-6 to TRBJ2-7, with TRBD2 matching 8 bases. Trimming removed 6 bases from V and 3 bases from J; junction bases left unmatched: 10. CDR3 length: 15 amino acids. The germline V gene has CDR1 MNHNY and CDR2 SVGAGI (reference sequence). CDR3 bases: TGTGCCAGCAGAACGCAGCGGGAGAGGCACTACGAGCAGTACTTC. It encodes CASRTQRERHYEQYF.

The chain employs TRBV11-3 and TRBJ2-7; D gene uncertain. There are 11 residues in the CDR3. V was shortened by 4 bases and J by 3 bases, with 4 bases between the two germline ends. From germline, CDR1 is SGHNT and CDR2 YENEEA. The CDR3 DNA sequence: TGTGCCAGCAGCTCAAGCTACGAGCAGTACTTC. It encodes CASSSSYEQYF.

This clone has more than one count but fewer than ten. The CDR3 protein is CASRTPGANQPQHF. The CDR3 region has the DNA TGTGCCAGTCGGACCCCGGGGGCGAATCAGCCCCAGCATTTT. The V gene is TRBV6-1, the J gene TRBJ1-5; a possible D gene is TRBD1 (6 bases). The CDR3 loop spans 14 amino acids. V dropped 9 bases and J dropped 4 bases, with 16 bases sitting between them. Germline V lookup: CDR1 MNHNS, CDR2 SASEGT.

This chain links TRBV12-5 with TRBJ2-3, with 8 bases that match TRBD1. Germline values: CDR1 LGHNT, CDR2 FRNRAP. After removal of 1 base from V and 0 bases from J, the junction contained 0 bases not matched to a gene. The CDR3 runs 15 residues. The CDR3 loop reads CASGLGDRSTDTQYF. The CDR3 DNA reads as TGTGCTAGTGGTTTGGGGGACAGGAGCACAGATACGCAGTATTTT.

The chain links TRBV1 to TRBJ2-2. TRBV1 is tagged as a pseudogene. The length of the CDR3 is 12 residues. Written as DNA, the CDR3 is TGCACCAGCAGCCTAGGGCACGGGGAGCTGTTTTTT. Translation gives CTSSLGHGELFF.

Comment on this clone: The germline gene is not matched at one end of the junction; a read error may be the cause. The CDR3 nucleotides read TGTGCCAGCCCACCCCGGCGCGGACAGAACACTGAAGCTTTCTTT. Protein: CASPPRRGQNTEAFF. The chain recombines TRBV18 with TRBJ1-1; D perhaps matches TRBD1 (5 bases). The CDR3 runs to 15 residues. Germline CDR1 reads KGHSH; CDR2 reads LQKENI.

J is TRBJ1-6 and V is TRBV4-1, with no clear D. CDR3 length equals 14 residues. The V and J ends lost 4 bases and 8 bases respectively, with 12 bases between them. CDR1 MGHRA and CDR2 YSYEKL come from the germline V gene. CDR3 DNA: TGCGCCAGCAGCCCCCGGACGGAGGATTCACCCCTCCACTTT. Translating it yields CASSPRTEDSPLHF.

This chain connects TRBV27 to TRBJ2-7; 10 bases fit TRBD1. Per the germline V gene, CDR1 is MNHEY and CDR2 is SMNVEV (reference sequence). The CDR3 covers 15 residues. The V and J ends lost 5 bases and 3 bases, in that order; junction bases with no gene match: 7. CDR3 region: CASSDRGRLSYEQYF. The CDR3 coding sequence is TGTGCCAGCAGTGACAGGGGGCGCCTAAGCTACGAGCAGTACTTC.

The V gene is TRBV6-5, the J gene TRBJ2-5, with no clear D. V lost 6 bases, J lost 4 bases, and 15 bases lay in between. Germline CDR1 and CDR2: MNHEY and SVGAGI. This CDR3 region has 14 residues. DNA of the CDR3: TGTGCCAGCAGAGAGTGGGGATCAGGAGAGACCCAGTACTTC. This codes for CASREWGSGETQYF.

The V and J genes are TRBV7-2 and TRBJ2-2; the D is unclear. The CDR3 spans 16 residues. V gave up 2 bases and J gave up 0 bases, with 10 bases separating them. The germline V gene encodes CDR1 SGHTA and CDR2 FQGNSA. The DNA for the CDR3 is TGTGCCAGCAGCTTAAGTTTTTTATCGAACACCGGGGAGCTGTTTTTT. As protein: CASSLSFLSNTGELFF.